Below are 19 T cell receptor beta chains sequenced from a single sample in a study of immune heterogeneity within non-small cell lung tumors. Bulk tumor genomic DNA, approximately 600 ng per sample, was used as template. During surgery, several far-apart biopsies were obtained from every primary tumor. Patients underwent curative surgery for non-small cell lung cancer (untreated and newly diagnosed). The TCR beta CDR3 region underwent multiplex PCR amplification with 32 V and 13 J primers. TCRdb used MiXCR to reprocess the multiplex PCR reads, holding one entry per CDR3 protein. This sample yields 14,000 to 15,000 distinct CDR3 sequences, of which 28% are seen a single time; around 4.9% belongs to the top ten. Specimen: lung tumor tissue. All receptors come from a man aged 40-55 years with non-small cell lung cancer.

This clonotype was counted between two and nine times. The chain joins TRBV5-4 to TRBJ2-3; 10 bases are shared with TRBD2. The CDR3 consists of 18 residues. V shed 2 bases, J shed 3 bases, and the junction held 12 bases outside the gene matches. Germline CDR1 is SGHNT and CDR2 is YYREEE (reference sequence). CDR3 nucleotide sequence: TGTGCCAGCAGCTTTGGGGCCCTAGCGGGAGTGGGTACAGATACGCAGTATTTT. Translated: CASSFGALAGVGTDTQYF.

The chain combines TRBV3-1 with TRBJ1-6; D is unclear. Trimming pared 2 bases from V and 9 bases from J, leaving 11 bases between. The CDR3 has 14 amino acids. Germline CDR1 LGHDT, CDR2 YNNKEL (reference sequence). This chain's CDR3 is CASSQFSAGSPLHF. CDR3 DNA: TGTGCCAGCAGCCAATTTTCAGCGGGTTCACCCCTCCACTTT.

This clonotype was observed many times. The chain has TRBV11-2 and TRBJ1-3; a possible D gene is TRBD1 (5 bases). Germline V gene sequence: CDR1 SGHAT, CDR2 FQNNGV. The CDR3 is 16 residues long. The V end lost 3 bases, the J end lost 0 bases, and 12 bases lay between the germline ends. The CDR3: CASSLRQLNSGNTIYF. CDR3 nucleotide sequence: TGTGCCAGCAGCTTGAGACAGCTTAACTCTGGAAACACCATATATTTT.

This clonotype was counted a few times. The rearrangement uses TRBV5-4 and TRBJ2-4; 9 nucleotides align to TRBD1. This CDR3 comprises 17 residues. Per the germline V gene, CDR1 is SGHNT and CDR2 is YYREEE (reference sequence). V trimming: 3 bases; J trimming: 3 bases; junction bases outside the gene matches: 10. The CDR3, as DNA: TGTGCCAGCAGCTACCAAGGACAGGGGCCCGTCAAAAACATTCAGTACTTC. It codes for CASSYQGQGPVKNIQYF.

Concerning this clonotype: The CDR3 end shows no conserved phenylalanine or tryptophan, and so a read error is likely. The genes are TRBV19 and TRBJ2-7, with D perhaps given as TRBD1 or TRBD2 (5 bases each). CDR1 and CDR2 (germline): LNHDA, SQIVND (reference sequence). The CDR3 contains 15 residues. The CDR3 loop is CASTHGTGASYQQYL. CDR3 DNA sequence: TGTGCCAGTACTCACGGGACGGGCGCCTCCTACCAGCAGTACCTC.

Concerning this clonotype itself: A much more abundant neighbour one base away suggests this may be a read error. The chain recombines TRBV20-1 with TRBJ1-5; D is uncertain. CDR3 length: 12 amino acids. Trimming pared 4 bases from V and 4 bases from J, leaving 8 bases between. Germline CDR1 reads DFQATT; CDR2 reads SNEGSKA (reference sequence). The DNA for the CDR3 is TGCAGTGCTAATAACGCGAATCAGCCCCAGCATTTT. Its translation: CSANNANQPQHF.

The genes are TRBV5-4 and TRBJ2-2, with TRBD1 identical over 9 bases. CDR1 is SGHNT, CDR2 YYREEE, per germline (reference sequence). V was pared by 3 bases and J by 5 bases, with 5 bases of the junction left unmatched. This CDR3 contains 15 residues. CDR3 residues: CASSSGQGMTGELFF. CDR3 nucleotides: TGTGCCAGCAGCTCGGGACAGGGCATGACCGGGGAGCTGTTTTTT. The variable domain in full, completed from reference TRBV5-4 and TRBJ2-2, reads ETGVTQSPTHLIKTRGQQVTLRCSSQSGHNTVSWYQQALGQGPQFIFQYYREEENGRGNFPPRFSGLQFPNYSSELNVNALELDDSALYLCASSSGQGMTGELFFGEGSRLTVL.

As regards this clonotype: A much more abundant neighbour one base away suggests this may be a read error. The J gene is TRBJ2-7, the V gene TRBV9; 10 bases map to TRBD1. The V gene end was trimmed by 4 bases and the J gene end by 8 bases; junction bases not matched to a gene: 15. The length of the CDR3 is 16 residues. Looked up from germline, CDR1 is SGDLS and CDR2 is YYNGEE. The CDR3 nucleotides are TGTGCCAGCAGCCCGAGGTCGGGACAGGGGTTGTACAAGCAGTACTTC. Translation gives CASSPRSGQGLYKQYF.

This clonotype has at least ten counts. V is TRBV18 and J is TRBJ2-1; TRBD2 matches at 10 bases. V was pared by 2 bases and J by 6 bases, with 10 bases of the junction left unmatched. Germline V lookup: CDR1 KGHSH, CDR2 LQKENI. The CDR3 spans 17 residues. CDR3: CASSPSSGRIGFNEQFF. CDR3 DNA: TGTGCCAGCTCACCATCTAGCGGGAGAATTGGGTTCAATGAGCAGTTCTTC.

As regards this clonotype: One end of the junction fails to match germline, which may point to a read error. V is TRBV30 and J is TRBJ2-7; the D call may be TRBD1 or TRBD2 (6 bases each). The CDR3 is made up of 13 amino acids. Germline-derived CDR1 and CDR2 are GTSNPN and SVGIG (reference sequence). The CDR3 sequence: CAWTVGGPYEQWF. Here the CDR3 DNA reads TGTGCCTGGACGGTGGGGGGCCCCTACGAGCAGTGGTTC.

This clonotype is categorized as medium-sized. The V call is TRBV6-6, the J call TRBJ2-7, with TRBD2 matching 13 bases. The CDR3 is 16 amino acids. Losses at the gene ends were 2 bases for V and 5 bases for J; bases not matched to a gene: 6. Germline V gives CDR1 MNHNY, CDR2 SVGAGI (reference sequence). The CDR3: CASSYTGLAGVDEQYF. DNA for the CDR3: TGTGCCAGCAGTTACACCGGACTAGCGGGAGTAGACGAGCAGTACTTC.

About this clonotype itself: This clone may be a read error of a much larger clone one base away. This chain connects TRBV7-9 to TRBJ2-2; 10 bases map to TRBD2. Germline assignment: CDR1 SEHNR and CDR2 FQNEAQ (reference sequence). This CDR3 is built from 18 residues. The CDR3 sequence is CARSLASSGSPNTGELFF. For the CDR3, the DNA is TGTGCCAGAAGCTTAGCGTCTAGCGGGAGCCCAAACACCGGGGAGCTGTTTTTT. The whole variable domain, remainder taken from reference TRBV7-9 and TRBJ2-2, is DTGVSQNPRHKITKRGQNVTFRCDPISEHNRLYWYRQTLGQGPEFLTYFQNEAQLEKSRLLSDRFSAERPKGSFSTLEIQRTEQGDSAMYLCARSLASSGSPNTGELFFGEGSRLTVL.

In its sample, this clonotype is medium-sized. The chain employs TRBV9 and TRBJ1-2; perhaps TRBD1 as D (5 bases). The CDR3 extends over 12 amino acids. Germline V gives CDR1 SGDLS, CDR2 YYNGEE. Trimming pared 0 bases from V and 8 bases from J, leaving 8 bases between. The CDR3 sequence: CASSVDGAGYTF. The CDR3 nucleotides read TGTGCCAGCAGCGTAGACGGGGCGGGCTACACCTTC. The full variable domain, in which reference TRBV9 and TRBJ1-2 provide the parts outside the CDR3, is DSGVTQTPKHLITATGQRVTLRCSPRSGDLSVYWYQQSLDQGLQFLIQYYNGEERAKGNILERFSAQQFPDLHSELNLSSLELGDSALYFCASSVDGAGYTFGSGTRLTVV.

V is TRBV30 and J is TRBJ1-5, with no clear D. The CDR3 runs to 15 residues. The germline V gene encodes CDR1 GTSNPN and CDR2 SVGIG (reference sequence). Trimming pared 3 bases from V and 0 bases from J, leaving 12 bases between. CDR3: CAWSSRAYSNQPQHF. CDR3 in DNA: TGTGCCTGGAGCTCTAGAGCCTATAGCAATCAGCCCCAGCATTTT. The complete variable domain, with remaining parts taken from reference TRBV30 and TRBJ1-5, reads SQTIHQWPATLVQPVGSPLSLECTVEGTSNPNLYWYRQAAGRGLQLLFYSVGIGQISSEVPQNLSASRPQDRQFILSSKKLLLSDSGFYLCAWSSRAYSNQPQHFGDGTRLSIL.

With regard to this clonotype: A single base separates this from a much larger clone, so it may be a read error. The genes are TRBV7-6 and TRBJ1-3; D not resolved. There are 15 residues in the CDR3. Germline V gene sequence: CDR1 SGHVS, CDR2 FNYEAQ. The CDR3 nucleotides are TGTGCCGGCAGCTTAGTCTCAGGCTCTGGAAACACCATATATTTT. The encoded protein is CAGSLVSGSGNTIYF.

This clonotype ranks as medium-sized. CDR3 protein: CAQERQGSNQPQHF. For the CDR3, the DNA is TGTGCCCAAGAACGACAGGGGAGCAATCAGCCCCAGCATTTT. The chain combines TRBV27 with TRBJ1-5, with 8 bases that match TRBD1. CDR1 is MNHEY and CDR2 is SMNVEV in the germline V gene (reference sequence). The CDR3 spans 14 residues. V lost 11 bases and J lost 1; bases outside the gene matches: 7.

This chain uses TRBV20-1 with TRBJ2-3; 11 bases align to TRBD2. Germline assignment: CDR1 DFQATT and CDR2 SNEGSKA (reference sequence). The trim removed 5 bases at V and 3 bases at J, leaving 4 bases unmatched. The CDR3 sequence is 14 residues long. In nucleotides, the CDR3 is TGCAGTGCTTCTCCTAGCGGGAGGACAGATACGCAGTATTTT. Amino acid sequence: CSASPSGRTDTQYF.

Sample share makes this clonotype medium-sized. The J gene is TRBJ2-1, the V gene TRBV28; weak D call: TRBD1 (6 bases). Germline CDR1 MDHEN, CDR2 SYDVKM. V was clipped by 6 bases and J by 3 bases, with 12 bases between them. This CDR3 has 14 residues. In nucleotides, the CDR3 is TGTGCCAGCAGCCCCGGACAGAGCTACAATGAGCAGTTCTTC. Translated: CASSPGQSYNEQFF.

The chain recombines TRBV27 with TRBJ1-5; the D gene is possibly TRBD1 (5 bases). The germline gives CDR1 MNHEY, CDR2 SMNVEV (reference sequence). The CDR3 extends over 13 amino acids. Trimming shortened V by 5 bases and J by 5 bases, and 10 bases separated the two germline ends. The CDR3 reads CASSGTAYQPQHF. DNA for the CDR3: TGTGCCAGCAGTGGGACTGCTTATCAGCCCCAGCATTTT.